This T cell receptor (beta chain) was captured in a study of technical replicates of blood from a handful of donors. The method was immunoSEQ multiplex PCR; TCRdb's version includes in-frame clones alone and lacks a portion of them. The sample consists of about 56,000 clones, around 93% of them appearing once. Trimming stripped 4 bases from V and 3 bases from J, with 15 bases between. The CDR3 loop spans 15 amino acids. Germline CDR1 and CDR2: MNHEY and SMNVEV (reference sequence). This TCR was sampled from a human donor in good health. Some clones in this sample may be carry-over from other donors' samples. The V call is TRBV27, the J call TRBJ1-2, with D maybe TRBD1 (6 bases). Sequenced sample: PBMCs. The CDR3 region has the DNA TGTGCCAGCAGTTCTTTTTCACAGGGTGACTATGGCTACACCTTC. It codes for CASSSFSQGDYGYTF.